The TCR beta chain described here comes from a study of blood T cell repertoires in COVID-19. Across the whole study: The United States, Italy and Spain were the sources of the acute and convalescent COVID-19 samples.

V lost 1 base to trimming and J lost 9 bases, with 6 bases between them. The CDR3 length is 11 residues. CDR1 and CDR2 from the germline V gene are LGHDT and YNNKEL (reference sequence). In the authors' methods: Nucleated cell counts were estimated from reference gene primer amplification. Sequenced by immunoSEQ multiplex PCR; TCRdb stores in-frame clones only, minus some. V and J calls and clone size come straight from that table; D and trimming were deduced from the DNA. This sample has 55,000 to 65,000 clones, with 80% to 95% found just once. This rearrangement joins TRBV3-1 (or the pseudogene TRBV3-2) to TRBJ2-5, with D tentatively TRBD2 (5 bases). This sequence was found in a man aged 55 to 70 with acute or convalescent COVID-19. Material for sequencing was peripheral blood. CDR3 protein: CASSQGRAQYF. The CDR3 nucleotides read TGTGCCAGCAGCCAAGGGCGGGCCCAGTACTTC.